The sequence of this T cell receptor (beta chain) was determined in a study of T cell repertoires in cytomegalovirus infection. TCRdb re-called the reads through MiXCR, storing one row per CDR3 protein. The sample yields 250,000 or so distinct CDR3 sequences, roughly 9.1% seen once. Germline values: CDR1 SGHTA, CDR2 FQGNSA. The CDR3 totals 16 residues. This clonotype was picked up one time. Germline and junction disagree at one end, which may indicate a read error. The source is a human donor in good health (CMV status not recorded). Some clones in this sample may be carry-over from other donors' samples. The genes are TRBV7-2 and TRBJ1-4; the D gene is possibly TRBD1 (5 bases). The material sequenced was PBMCs. For the CDR3, the DNA is TGTGTCAGCAGCGGAGGGACGGGGGTAGCTAATGAAAAACTGTTTTTT. Its translation: CVSSGGTGVANEKLFF.